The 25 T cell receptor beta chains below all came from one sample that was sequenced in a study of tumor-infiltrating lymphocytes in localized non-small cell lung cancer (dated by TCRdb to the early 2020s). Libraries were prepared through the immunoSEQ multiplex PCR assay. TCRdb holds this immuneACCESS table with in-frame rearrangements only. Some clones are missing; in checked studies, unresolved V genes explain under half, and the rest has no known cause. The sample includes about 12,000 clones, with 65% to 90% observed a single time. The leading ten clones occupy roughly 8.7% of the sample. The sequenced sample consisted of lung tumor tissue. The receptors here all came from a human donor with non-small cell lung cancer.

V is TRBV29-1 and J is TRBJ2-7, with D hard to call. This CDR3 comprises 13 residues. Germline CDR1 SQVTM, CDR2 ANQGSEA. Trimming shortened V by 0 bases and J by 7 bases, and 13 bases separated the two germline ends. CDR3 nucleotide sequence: TGCAGCGTTGAAGAAAGGGATGAGAAAGAGCAGTACTTC. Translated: CSVEERDEKEQYF.

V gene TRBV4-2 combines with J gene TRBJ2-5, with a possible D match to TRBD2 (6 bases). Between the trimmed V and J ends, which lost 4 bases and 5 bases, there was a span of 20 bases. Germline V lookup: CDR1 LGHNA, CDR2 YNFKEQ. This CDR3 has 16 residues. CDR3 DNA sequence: TGTGCCAGCAGCCCGGGAGCCCCCACCCGGGCGGAGACCCAGTACTTC. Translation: CASSPGAPTRAETQYF.

DNA of the CDR3: TGTGCCAGCAGTGACCCCAACGGGTACTACAGGGGCCAAGAGACCCAGTACTTC. This encodes CASSDPNGYYRGQETQYF. The J gene is TRBJ2-5, the V gene TRBV25-1, with 7 bases fitting TRBD1. The germline V gene has CDR1 MGHDK and CDR2 SYGVNS. This CDR3 is 18 amino acids long. The trim removed 3 bases at V and 1 base at J, leaving 14 bases unmatched.

The CDR3 DNA sequence: TGTGCCAGTTATTTAATCCTTCGCTCCTACGAGCAGTACTTC. Residues: CASYLILRSYEQYF. This sequence joins TRBV9 and TRBJ2-7; the D is unclear. CDR1 and CDR2 from the germline V gene are SGDLS and YYNGEE. The CDR3 extends over 14 amino acids. V was pared by 8 bases and J by 0 bases, with 15 bases between.

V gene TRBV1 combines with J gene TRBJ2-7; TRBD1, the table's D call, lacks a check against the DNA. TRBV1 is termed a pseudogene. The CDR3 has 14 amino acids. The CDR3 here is CTSAHREVPYEQYF. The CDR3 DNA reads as TGCACCAGCGCCCACAGGGAAGTCCCTTACGAGCAGTACTTC.

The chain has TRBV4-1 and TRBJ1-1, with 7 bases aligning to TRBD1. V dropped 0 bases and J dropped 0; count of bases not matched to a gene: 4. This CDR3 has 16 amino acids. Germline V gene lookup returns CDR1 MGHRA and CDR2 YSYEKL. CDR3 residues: CASSQEAGQMNTEAFF. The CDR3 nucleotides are TGCGCCAGCAGCCAAGAGGCGGGACAGATGAACACTGAAGCTTTCTTT.

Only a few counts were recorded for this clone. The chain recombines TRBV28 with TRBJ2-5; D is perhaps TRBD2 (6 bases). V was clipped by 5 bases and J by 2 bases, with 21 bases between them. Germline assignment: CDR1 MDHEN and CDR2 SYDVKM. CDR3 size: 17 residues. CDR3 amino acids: CASSPSFGGAVQETQYF. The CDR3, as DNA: TGTGCCAGCAGTCCCTCTTTTGGAGGGGCCGTACAAGAGACCCAGTACTTC.

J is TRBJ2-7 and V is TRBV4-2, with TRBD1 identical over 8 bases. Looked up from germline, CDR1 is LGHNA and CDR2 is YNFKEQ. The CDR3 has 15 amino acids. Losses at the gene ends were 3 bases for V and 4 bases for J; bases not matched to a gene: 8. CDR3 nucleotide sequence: TGTGCCAGCAGCCAGGGATCAGGGGGCGAGTACGAGCAGTACTTC. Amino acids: CASSQGSGGEYEQYF.

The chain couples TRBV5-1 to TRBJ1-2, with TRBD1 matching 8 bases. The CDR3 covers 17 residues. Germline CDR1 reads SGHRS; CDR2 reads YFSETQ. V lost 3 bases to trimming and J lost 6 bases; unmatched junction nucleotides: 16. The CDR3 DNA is TGCGCCAGCAGCTCCCCGGACAGGGAAGTCTCTTCGGATGGCTACACCTTC. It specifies CASSSPDREVSSDGYTF.

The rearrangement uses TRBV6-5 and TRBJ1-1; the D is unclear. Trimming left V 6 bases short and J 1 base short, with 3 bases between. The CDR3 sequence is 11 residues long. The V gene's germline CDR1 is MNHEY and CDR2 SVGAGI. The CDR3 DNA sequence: TGTGCCAGCAGGAAGAACACTGAAGCTTTCTTT. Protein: CASRKNTEAFF.

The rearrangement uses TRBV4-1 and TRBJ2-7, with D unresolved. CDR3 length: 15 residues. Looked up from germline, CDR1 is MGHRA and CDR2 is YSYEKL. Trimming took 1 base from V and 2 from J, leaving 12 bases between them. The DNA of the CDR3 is TGCGCCAGCAGCCAAGTTTGGGGTGGTCCCTACGAGCAGTACTTC. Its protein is CASSQVWGGPYEQYF.

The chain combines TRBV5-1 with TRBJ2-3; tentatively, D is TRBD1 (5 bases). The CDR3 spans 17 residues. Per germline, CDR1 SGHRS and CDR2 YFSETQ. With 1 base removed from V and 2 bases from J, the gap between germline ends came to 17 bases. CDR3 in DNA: TGCGCCAGCAGCTTGCCCACGACAGCGAGCGCCACAGATACGCAGTATTTT. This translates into CASSLPTTASATDTQYF.

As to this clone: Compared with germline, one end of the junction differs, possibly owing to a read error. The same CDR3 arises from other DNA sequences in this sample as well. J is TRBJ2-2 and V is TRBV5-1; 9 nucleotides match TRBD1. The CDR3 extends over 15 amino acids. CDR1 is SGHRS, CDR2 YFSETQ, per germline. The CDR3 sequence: CASSEDRGNTGELFF. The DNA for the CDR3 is TGTGCCAGCAGCGAGGACAGGGGAAACACCGGGGAGCTGTTTTTT.

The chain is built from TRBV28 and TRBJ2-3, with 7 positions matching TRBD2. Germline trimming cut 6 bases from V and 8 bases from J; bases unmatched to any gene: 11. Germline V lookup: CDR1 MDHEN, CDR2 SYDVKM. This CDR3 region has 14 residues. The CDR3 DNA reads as TGTGCCAGCAGCTCCGGACTAGAGGCGGGTACGCAGTATTTT. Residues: CASSSGLEAGTQYF.

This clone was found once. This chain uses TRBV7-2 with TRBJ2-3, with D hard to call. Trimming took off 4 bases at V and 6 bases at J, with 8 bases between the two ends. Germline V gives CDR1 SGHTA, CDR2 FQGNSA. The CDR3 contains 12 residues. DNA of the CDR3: TGTGCCAGCAGCTCTCTAGGGGATACGCAGTATTTT. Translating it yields CASSSLGDTQYF.

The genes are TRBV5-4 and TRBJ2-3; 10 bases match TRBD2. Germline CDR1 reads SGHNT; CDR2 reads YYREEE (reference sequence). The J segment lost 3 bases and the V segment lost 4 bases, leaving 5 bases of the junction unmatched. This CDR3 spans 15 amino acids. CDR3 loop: CASSPGLAWTDTQYF. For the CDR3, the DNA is TGTGCCAGCAGCCCGGGACTAGCGTGGACAGATACGCAGTATTTT.

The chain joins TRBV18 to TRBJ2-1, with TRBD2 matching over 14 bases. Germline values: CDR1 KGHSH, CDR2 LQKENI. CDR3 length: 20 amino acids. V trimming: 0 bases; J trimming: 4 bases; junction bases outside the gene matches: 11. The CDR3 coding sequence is TGTGCCAGCTCACCACCGGAGGGACTAGCGGGAGTCTGGGGTTACAATGAGCAGTTCTTC. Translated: CASSPPEGLAGVWGYNEQFF.

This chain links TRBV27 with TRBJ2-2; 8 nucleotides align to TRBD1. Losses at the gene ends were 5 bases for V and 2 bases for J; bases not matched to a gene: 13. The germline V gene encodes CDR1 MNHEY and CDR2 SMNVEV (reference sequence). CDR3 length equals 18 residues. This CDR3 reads CASSARYGQGLNTGELFF. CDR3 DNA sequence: TGTGCCAGCAGTGCACGCTATGGACAGGGACTTAACACCGGGGAGCTGTTTTTT.

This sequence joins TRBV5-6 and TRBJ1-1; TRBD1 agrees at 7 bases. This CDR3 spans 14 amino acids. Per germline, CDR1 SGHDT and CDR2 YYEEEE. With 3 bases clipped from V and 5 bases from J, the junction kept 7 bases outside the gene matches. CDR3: CASSSRGQVTEAFF. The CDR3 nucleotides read TGTGCCAGCAGCTCTCGCGGACAGGTAACTGAAGCTTTCTTT.

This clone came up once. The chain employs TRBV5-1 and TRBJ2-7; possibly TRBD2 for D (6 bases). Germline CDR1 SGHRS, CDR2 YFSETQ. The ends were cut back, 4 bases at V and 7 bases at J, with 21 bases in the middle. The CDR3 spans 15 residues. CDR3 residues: CASSTMGLPSEEQYF. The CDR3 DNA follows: TGCGCCAGCAGCACAATGGGACTCCCATCTGAAGAGCAGTACTTC. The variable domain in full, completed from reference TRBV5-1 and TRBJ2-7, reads KAGVTQTPRYLIKTRGQQVTLSCSPISGHRSVSWYQQTPGQGLQFLFEYFSETQRNKGNFPGRFSGRQFSNSRSEMNVSTLELGDSALYLCASSTMGLPSEEQYFGPGTRLTVT.

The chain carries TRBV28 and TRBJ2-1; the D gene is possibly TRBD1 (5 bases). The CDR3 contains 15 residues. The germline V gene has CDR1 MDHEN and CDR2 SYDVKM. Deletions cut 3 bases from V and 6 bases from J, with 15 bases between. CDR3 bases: TGTGCCAGCAGTTTTGCCGCCGTCCAGGGCAATGAGCAGTTCTTC. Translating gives CASSFAAVQGNEQFF.

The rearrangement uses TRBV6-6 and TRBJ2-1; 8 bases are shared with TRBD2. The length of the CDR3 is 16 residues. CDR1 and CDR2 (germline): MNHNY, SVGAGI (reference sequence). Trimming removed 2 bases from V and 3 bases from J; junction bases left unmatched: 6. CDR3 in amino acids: CASSYRSGNRYNEQFF. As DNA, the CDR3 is TGTGCCAGCAGTTACCGTAGCGGGAATCGCTACAATGAGCAGTTCTTC.

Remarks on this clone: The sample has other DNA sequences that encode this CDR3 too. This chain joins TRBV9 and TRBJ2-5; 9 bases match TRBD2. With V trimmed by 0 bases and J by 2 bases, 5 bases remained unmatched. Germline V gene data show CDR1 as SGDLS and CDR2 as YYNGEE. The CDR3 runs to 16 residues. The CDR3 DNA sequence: TGTGCCAGCAGCGTAGGTCTAGCGGGGATACAAGAGACCCAGTACTTC. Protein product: CASSVGLAGIQETQYF.

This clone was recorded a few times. In nucleotides, the CDR3 is TGTGCCTGGTCGGTAGGTATGAACACTGAAGCTTTCTTT. Translation gives CAWSVGMNTEAFF. The rearrangement joins TRBV30 to TRBJ1-1; D unclear. Germline V lookup: CDR1 GTSNPN, CDR2 SVGIG (reference sequence). This CDR3 is built from 13 residues. Between the trimmed V and J ends, which lost 5 bases and 0 bases, there was a span of 10 bases.

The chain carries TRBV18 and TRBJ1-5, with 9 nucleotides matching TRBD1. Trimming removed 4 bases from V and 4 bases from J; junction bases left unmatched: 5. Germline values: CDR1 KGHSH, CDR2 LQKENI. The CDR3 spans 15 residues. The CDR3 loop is CASSQLTGGNQPQHF. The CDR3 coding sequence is TGTGCCAGCTCACAACTGACAGGGGGTAATCAGCCCCAGCATTTT.